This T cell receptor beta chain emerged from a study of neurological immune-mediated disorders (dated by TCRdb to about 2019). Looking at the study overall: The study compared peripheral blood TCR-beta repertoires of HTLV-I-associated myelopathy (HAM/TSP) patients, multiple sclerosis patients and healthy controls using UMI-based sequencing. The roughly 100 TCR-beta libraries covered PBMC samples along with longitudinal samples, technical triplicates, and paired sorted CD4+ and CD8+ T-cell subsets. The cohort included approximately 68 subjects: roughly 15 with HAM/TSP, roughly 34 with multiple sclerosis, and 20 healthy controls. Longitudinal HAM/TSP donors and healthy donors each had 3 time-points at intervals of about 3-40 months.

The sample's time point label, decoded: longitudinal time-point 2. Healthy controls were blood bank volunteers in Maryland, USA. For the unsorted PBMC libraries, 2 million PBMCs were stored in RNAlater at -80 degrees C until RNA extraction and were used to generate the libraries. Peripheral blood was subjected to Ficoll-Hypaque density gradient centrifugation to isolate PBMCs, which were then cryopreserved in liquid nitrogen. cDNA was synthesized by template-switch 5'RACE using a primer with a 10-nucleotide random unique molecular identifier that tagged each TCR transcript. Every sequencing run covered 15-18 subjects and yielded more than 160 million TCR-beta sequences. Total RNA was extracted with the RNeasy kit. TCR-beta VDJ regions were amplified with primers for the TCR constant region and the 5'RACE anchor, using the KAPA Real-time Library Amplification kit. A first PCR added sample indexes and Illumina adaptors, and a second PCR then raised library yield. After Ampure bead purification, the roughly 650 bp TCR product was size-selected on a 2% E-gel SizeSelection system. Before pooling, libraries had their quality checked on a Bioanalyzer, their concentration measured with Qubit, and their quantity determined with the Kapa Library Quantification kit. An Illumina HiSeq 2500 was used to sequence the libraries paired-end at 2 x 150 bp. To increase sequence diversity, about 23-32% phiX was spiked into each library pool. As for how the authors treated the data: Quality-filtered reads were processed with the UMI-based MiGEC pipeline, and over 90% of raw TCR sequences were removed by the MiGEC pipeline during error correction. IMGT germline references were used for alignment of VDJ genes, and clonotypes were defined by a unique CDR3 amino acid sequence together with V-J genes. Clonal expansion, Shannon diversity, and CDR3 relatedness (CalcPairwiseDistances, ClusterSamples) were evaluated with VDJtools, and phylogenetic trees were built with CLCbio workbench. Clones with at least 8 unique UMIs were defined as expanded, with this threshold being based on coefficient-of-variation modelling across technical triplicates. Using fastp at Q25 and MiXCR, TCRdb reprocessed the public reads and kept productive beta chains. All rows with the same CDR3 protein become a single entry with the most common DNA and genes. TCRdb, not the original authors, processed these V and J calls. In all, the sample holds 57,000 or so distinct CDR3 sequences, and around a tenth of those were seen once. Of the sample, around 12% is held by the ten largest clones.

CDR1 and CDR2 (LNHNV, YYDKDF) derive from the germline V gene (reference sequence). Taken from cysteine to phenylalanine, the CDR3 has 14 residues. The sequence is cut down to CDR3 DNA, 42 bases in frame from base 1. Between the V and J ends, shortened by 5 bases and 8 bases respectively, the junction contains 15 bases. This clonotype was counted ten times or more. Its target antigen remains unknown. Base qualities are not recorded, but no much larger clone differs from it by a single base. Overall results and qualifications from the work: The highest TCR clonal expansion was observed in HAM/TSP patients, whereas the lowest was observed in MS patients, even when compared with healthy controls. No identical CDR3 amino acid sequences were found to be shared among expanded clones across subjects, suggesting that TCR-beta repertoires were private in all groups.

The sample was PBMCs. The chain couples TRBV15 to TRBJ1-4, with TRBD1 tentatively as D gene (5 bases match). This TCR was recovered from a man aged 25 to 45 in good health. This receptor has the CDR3 CATSARGPREKLFF. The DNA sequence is TGTGCCACCAGCGCGAGGGGCCCTAGGGAAAAACTGTTTTTT.